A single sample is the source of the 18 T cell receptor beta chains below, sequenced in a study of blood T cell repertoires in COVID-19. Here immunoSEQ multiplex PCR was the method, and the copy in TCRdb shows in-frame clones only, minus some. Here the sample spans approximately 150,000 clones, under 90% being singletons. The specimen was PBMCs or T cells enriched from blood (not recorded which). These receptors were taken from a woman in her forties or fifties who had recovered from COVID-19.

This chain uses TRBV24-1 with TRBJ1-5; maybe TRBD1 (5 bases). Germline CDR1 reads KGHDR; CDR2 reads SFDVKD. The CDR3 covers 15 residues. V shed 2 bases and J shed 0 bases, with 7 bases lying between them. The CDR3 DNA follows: TGTGCCACCAGTGATTCAGGGATTAGCAATCAGCCCCAGCATTTT. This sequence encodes CATSDSGISNQPQHF.

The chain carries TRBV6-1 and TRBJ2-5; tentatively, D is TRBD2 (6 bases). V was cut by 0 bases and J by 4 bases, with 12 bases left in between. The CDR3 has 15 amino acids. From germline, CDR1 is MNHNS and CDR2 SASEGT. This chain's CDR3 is CASSEAGLRTETQYF. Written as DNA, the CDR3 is TGTGCCAGCAGTGAAGCGGGACTTCGGACAGAGACCCAGTACTTC.

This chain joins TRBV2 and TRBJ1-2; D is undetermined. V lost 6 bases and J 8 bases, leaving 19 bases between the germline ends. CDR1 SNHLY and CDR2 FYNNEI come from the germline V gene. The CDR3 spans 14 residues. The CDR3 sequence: CASSPKRSLEGYTF. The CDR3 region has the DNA TGTGCCAGCAGCCCGAAAAGGAGCCTCGAGGGCTACACCTTC. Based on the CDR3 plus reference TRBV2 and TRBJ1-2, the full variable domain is EPEVTQTPSHQVTQMGQEVILRCVPISNHLYFYWYRQILGQKVEFLVSFYNNEISEKSEIFDDQFSVERPDGSNFTLKIRSTKLEDSAMYFCASSPKRSLEGYTFGSGTRLTVV.

CDR3 region: CASGQGRNTIYF. CDR3 in DNA: TGTGCCAGTGGACAGGGTAGAAACACCATATATTTT. The chain links TRBV6-5 to TRBJ1-3, with TRBD1 matching over 8 bases. J was trimmed by 5 bases and V by 9 bases; bases with no gene match: 3. The CDR3 extends over 12 amino acids. Germline V gene lookup returns CDR1 MNHEY and CDR2 SVGAGI.

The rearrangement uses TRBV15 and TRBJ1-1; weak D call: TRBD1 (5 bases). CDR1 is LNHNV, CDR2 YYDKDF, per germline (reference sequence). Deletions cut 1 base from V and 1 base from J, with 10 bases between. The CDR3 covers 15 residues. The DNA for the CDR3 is TGTGCCACCAGCAGAGGCATTACAGGGAACACTGAAGCTTTCTTT. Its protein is CATSRGITGNTEAFF.

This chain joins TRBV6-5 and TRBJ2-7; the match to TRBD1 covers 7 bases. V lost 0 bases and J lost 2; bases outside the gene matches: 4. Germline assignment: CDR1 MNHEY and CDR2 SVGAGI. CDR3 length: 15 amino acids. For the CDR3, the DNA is TGTGCCAGCAGTTACTCGGAGACAGGGACCTACGAGCAGTACTTC. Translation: CASSYSETGTYEQYF.

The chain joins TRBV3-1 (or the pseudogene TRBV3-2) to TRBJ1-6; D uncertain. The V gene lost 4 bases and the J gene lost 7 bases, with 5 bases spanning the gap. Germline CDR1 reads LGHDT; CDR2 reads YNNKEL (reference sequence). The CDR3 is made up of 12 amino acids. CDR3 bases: TGTGCCAGCAGCCTTGAGAATTCACCCCTCCACTTT. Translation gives CASSLENSPLHF.

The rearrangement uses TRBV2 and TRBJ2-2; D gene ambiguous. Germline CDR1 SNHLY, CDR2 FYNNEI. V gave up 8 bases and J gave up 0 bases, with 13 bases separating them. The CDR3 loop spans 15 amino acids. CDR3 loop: CASREPPANTGELFF. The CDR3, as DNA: TGTGCCAGCCGCGAACCCCCCGCGAACACCGGGGAGCTGTTTTTT.

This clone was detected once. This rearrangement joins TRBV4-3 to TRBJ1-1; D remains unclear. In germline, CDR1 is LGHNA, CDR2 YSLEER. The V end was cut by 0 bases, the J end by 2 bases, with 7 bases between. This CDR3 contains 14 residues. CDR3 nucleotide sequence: TGCGCCAGCAGCCAAGACAGGACTAACACTGAAGCTTTCTTT. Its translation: CASSQDRTNTEAFF.

CDR3 loop: CASGGGVVQWETQYF. The CDR3 nucleotides read TGTGCCAGCGGGGGAGGGGTCGTTCAGTGGGAGACCCAGTACTTC. J is TRBJ2-5 and V is TRBV6-5, with TRBD2 matching over 7 bases. V lost 8 bases and J lost 5; bases outside the gene matches: 14. Germline V lookup: CDR1 MNHEY, CDR2 SVGAGI. The CDR3 extends over 15 amino acids.

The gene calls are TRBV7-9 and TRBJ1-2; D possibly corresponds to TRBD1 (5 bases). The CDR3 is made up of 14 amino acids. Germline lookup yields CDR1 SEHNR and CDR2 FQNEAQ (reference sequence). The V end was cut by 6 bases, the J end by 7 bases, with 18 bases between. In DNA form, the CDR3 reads TGTGCCAGCAGTGCCCGGGGGGGTGCGGCTGGCTACACCTTC. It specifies CASSARGGAAGYTF.

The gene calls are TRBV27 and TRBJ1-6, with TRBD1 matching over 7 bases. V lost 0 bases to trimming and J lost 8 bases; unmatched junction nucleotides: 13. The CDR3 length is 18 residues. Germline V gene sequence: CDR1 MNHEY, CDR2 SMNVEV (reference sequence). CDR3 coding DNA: TGTGCCAGCAGTTTATCGGTTTCGACAGGGTGGCTTGATTCACCCCTCCACTTT. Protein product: CASSLSVSTGWLDSPLHF.

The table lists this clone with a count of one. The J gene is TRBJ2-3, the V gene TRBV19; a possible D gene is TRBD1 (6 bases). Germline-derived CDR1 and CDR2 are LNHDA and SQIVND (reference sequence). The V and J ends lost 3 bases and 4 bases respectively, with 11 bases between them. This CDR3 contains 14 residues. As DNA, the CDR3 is TGTGCCAGTAGTATTGGGCAGGGGTCAGATACGCAGTATTTT. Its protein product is CASSIGQGSDTQYF.

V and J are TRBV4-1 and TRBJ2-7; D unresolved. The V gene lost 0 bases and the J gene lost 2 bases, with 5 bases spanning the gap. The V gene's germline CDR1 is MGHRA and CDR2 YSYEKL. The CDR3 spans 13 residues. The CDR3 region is CASSQDLTYEQYF. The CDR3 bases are TGCGCCAGCAGCCAAGATTTAACCTACGAGCAGTACTTC.

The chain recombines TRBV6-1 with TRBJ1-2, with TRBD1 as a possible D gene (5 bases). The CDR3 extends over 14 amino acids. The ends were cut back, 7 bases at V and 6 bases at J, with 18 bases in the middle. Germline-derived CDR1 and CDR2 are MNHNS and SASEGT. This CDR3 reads CASNPLGEGNGYTF. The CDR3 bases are TGTGCCAGCAACCCATTGGGGGAGGGAAATGGCTACACCTTC.

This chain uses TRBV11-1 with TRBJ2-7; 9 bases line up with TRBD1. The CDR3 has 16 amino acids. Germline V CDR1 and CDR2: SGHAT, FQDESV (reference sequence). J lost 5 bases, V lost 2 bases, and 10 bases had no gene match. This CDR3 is CASSLSSGTGNHEQYF. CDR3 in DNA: TGTGCCAGCAGCTTATCCTCCGGGACAGGGAACCACGAGCAGTACTTC.

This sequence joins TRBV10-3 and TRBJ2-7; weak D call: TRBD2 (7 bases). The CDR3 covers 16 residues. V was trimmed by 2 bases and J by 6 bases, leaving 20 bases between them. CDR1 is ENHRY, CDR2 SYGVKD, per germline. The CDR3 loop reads CAISERSGTIRSEQYF. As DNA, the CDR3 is TGTGCCATCAGTGAGAGGAGCGGGACAATCCGATCCGAGCAGTACTTC.

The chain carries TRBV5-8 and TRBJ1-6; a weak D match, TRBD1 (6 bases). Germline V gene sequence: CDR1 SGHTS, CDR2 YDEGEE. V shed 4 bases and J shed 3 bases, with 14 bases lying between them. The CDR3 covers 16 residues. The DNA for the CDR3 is TGTGCCAGCAGCCGGTTAGGGGGAAGCTATAATTCACCCCTCCACTTT. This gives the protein CASSRLGGSYNSPLHF.